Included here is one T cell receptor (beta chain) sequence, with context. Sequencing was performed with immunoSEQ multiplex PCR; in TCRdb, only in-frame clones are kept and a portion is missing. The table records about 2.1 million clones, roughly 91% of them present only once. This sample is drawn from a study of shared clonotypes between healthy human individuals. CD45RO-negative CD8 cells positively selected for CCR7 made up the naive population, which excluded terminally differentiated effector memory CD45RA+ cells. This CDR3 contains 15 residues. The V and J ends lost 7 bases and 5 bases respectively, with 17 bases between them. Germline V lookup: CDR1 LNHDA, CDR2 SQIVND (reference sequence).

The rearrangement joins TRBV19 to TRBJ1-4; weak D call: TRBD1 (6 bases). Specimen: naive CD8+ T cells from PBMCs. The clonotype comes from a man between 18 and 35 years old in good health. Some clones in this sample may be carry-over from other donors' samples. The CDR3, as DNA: TGTGCCAGTAATCCCAGGGGCAGGAGGAATGAAAAACTGTTTTTT. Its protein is CASNPRGRRNEKLFF.